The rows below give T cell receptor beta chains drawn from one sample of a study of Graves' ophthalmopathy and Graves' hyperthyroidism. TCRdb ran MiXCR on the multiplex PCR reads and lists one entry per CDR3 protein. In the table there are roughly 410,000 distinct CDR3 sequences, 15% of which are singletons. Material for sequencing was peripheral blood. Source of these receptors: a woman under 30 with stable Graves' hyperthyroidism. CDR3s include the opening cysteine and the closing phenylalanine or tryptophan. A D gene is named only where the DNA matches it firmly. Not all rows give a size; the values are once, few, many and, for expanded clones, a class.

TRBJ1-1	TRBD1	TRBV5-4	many	CASSGMTGEGTEAFF	TGTGCCAGCAGCGGGATGACAGGGGAGGGCACTGAAGCTTTCTTT
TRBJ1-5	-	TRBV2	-	CASSEDGGGNQPQHF	TGTGCCAGCAGTGAAGACGGGGGTGGCAATCAGCCCCAGCATTTT
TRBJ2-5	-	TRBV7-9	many	CASSSLPQGETQYF	TGTGCCAGCAGCTCGCTTCCACAGGGAGAGACCCAGTACTTC
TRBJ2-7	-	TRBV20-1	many	CSATNRGRDEQYF	TGCAGTGCTACTAACAGGGGGAGGGACGAGCAGTACTTC
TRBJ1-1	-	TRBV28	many	CASKGQWNAEAFF	TGTGCCAGCAAGGGGCAGTGGAACGCTGAAGCTTTCTTT
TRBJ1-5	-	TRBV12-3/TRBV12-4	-	CASSSPQDANQPQHF	TGTGCCAGCAGTTCGCCACAGGACGCCAATCAGCCCCAGCATTTT
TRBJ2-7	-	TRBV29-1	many	CSVEKSTYEQYF	TGCAGCGTTGAAAAGTCCACCTACGAGCAGTACTTC
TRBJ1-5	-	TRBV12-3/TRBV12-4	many	CASSFRQGDNQPQHF	TGTGCCAGCAGTTTTAGGCAGGGTGACAATCAGCCCCAGCATTTT
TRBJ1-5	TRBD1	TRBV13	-	CASSSRGREQPQHF	TGTGCCAGCAGCTCCAGGGGGCGAGAACAGCCCCAGCATTTT
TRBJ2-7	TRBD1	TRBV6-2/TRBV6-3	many	CASSATGQGFYEQYF	TGTGCCAGCAGTGCGACGGGACAGGGATTCTACGAGCAGTACTTC
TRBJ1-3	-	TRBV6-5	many	CASSYAGAGNTIYF	TGTGCCAGCAGTTACGCAGGGGCTGGAAACACCATATATTTT
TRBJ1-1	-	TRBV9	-	CASSEIDKNTEAFF	TGTGCCAGCAGCGAGATAGATAAGAACACTGAAGCTTTCTTT
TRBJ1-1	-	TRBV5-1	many	CASSLDPGLNTEAFF	TGCGCCAGCAGCTTGGATCCAGGATTGAACACTGAAGCTTTCTTT
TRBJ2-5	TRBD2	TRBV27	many	CASSPRLAGALYQETQYF	TGTGCCAGCAGCCCGAGACTAGCGGGGGCCCTGTACCAAGAGACCCAGTACTTC
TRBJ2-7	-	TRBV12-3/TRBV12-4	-	CATSPGGTYEQYF	TGTGCCACCTCACCAGGGGGGACCTACGAGCAGTACTTC
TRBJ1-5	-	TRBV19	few	CAISSGVPNQPQHF	TGTGCCATTTCCTCAGGGGTCCCCAATCAGCCCCAGCATTTT
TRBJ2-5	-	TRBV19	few	CASSIAGWKGETQYF	TGTGCCAGTAGTATCGCAGGGTGGAAAGGGGAGACCCAGTACTTC
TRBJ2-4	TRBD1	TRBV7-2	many	CASSSGTGTKNIQYF	TGTGCCAGCAGCTCCGGGACAGGGACCAAAAACATTCAGTACTTC
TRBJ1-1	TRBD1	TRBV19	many	CVSRGQGVNTEAFF	TGTGTCAGTAGGGGACAGGGTGTGAACACTGAAGCTTTCTTT
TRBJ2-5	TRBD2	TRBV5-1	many	CASSAAGGRQETQYF	TGCGCCAGCAGCGCAGCGGGGGGCCGACAAGAGACCCAGTACTTC
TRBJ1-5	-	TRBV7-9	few	CASTTPGGENQPQHF	TGTGCCAGCACCACCCCCGGAGGGGAGAATCAGCCCCAGCATTTT
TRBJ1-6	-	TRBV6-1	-	CASSETTNSPLHF	TGTGCCAGCAGTGAAACCACAAATTCACCCCTCCACTTT
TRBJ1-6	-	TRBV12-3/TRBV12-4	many	CASSLMGDNSPLHF	TGTGCCAGCAGTTTAATGGGCGATAATTCACCCCTCCACTTT
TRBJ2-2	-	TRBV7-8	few	CASSLVKNQNTGELFF	TGTGCCAGCAGCTTAGTGAAAAACCAGAACACCGGGGAGCTGTTTTTT
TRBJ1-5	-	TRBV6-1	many	CASRHGFNQPQHF	TGTGCCAGCAGACATGGTTTTAATCAGCCCCAGCATTTT
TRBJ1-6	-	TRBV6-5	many	CASSYGGSENSPLHF	TGTGCCAGCAGTTACGGGGGGAGTGAGAATTCACCCCTCCACTTT
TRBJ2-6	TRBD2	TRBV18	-	CASSLRTTSGVSSGANVLTF	TGTGCCAGCTCCCTGCGCACGACTAGCGGGGTTAGTTCTGGGGCCAACGTCCTGACTTTC
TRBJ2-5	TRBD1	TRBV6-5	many	CASSYWDRGEETQYF	TGTGCCAGCAGTTACTGGGACAGGGGCGAGGAGACCCAGTACTTC
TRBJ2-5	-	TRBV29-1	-	CSGGAQETQYF	TGCAGCGGGGGGGCCCAAGAGACCCAGTACTTC
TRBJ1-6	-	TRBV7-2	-	CASNSLGDNSPLHF	TGTGCCAGCAATTCTTTAGGGGATAATTCACCCCTCCACTTT
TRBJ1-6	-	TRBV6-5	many	CASSYYQDLNSPLHF	TGTGCCAGCAGTTACTACCAGGACCTCAATTCACCCCTCCACTTT
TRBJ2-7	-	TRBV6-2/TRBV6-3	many	CASSYSAGQNEQYF	TGTGCCAGCAGTTACTCGGCGGGCCAAAACGAGCAGTACTTC
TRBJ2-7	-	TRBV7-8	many	CASSLGAGKDEQYF	TGTGCCAGCAGTCTAGGGGCAGGGAAAGACGAGCAGTACTTC
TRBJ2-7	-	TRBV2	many	CASSDVSSYEQYF	TGTGCCAGCAGTGACGTCAGCTCCTACGAGCAGTACTTC
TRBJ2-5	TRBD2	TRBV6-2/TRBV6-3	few	CASSLWAGGGETQYF	TGTGCCAGCAGCCTCTGGGCGGGGGGAGGAGAGACCCAGTACTTC
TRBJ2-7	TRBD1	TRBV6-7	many	CATPGQGIEQYF	TGTGCCACCCCGGGACAGGGGATCGAGCAGTACTTC
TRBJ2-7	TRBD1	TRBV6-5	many	CASSPAGTVPYEQYF	TGTGCCAGCAGCCCCGCCGGGACAGTACCCTACGAGCAGTACTTC
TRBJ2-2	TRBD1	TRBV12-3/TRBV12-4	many	CASSPTGAGANGELFF	TGTGCCAGCAGTCCAACAGGGGCCGGGGCTAACGGGGAGCTGTTTTTT
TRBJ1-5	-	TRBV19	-	CASSIAPGYSNQPQHF	TGTGCCAGTAGTATAGCCCCAGGGTATAGCAATCAGCCCCAGCATTTT
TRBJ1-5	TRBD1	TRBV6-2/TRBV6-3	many	CASTNPLPGQGAGQPQHF	TGTGCCAGCACCAACCCTCTTCCCGGACAGGGGGCAGGTCAGCCCCAGCATTTT
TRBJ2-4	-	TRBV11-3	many	CASSLGWAENIQYF	TGTGCCAGCAGCTTAGGTTGGGCAGAAAACATTCAGTACTTC
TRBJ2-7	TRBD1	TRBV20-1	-	CSAGGQGTRYEQYF	TGCAGTGCGGGGGGACAGGGTACCCGCTACGAGCAGTACTTC
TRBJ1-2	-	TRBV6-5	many	CASSYEGVPNYGYTF	TGTGCCAGCAGTTACGAAGGCGTGCCGAACTATGGCTACACCTTC
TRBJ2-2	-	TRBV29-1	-	CSVDEDWRHTGELFF	TGCAGCGTTGATGAGGACTGGAGACACACCGGGGAGCTGTTTTTT
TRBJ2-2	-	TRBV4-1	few	CASSYSHLNTGELFF	TGCGCCAGCAGCTACTCACACCTGAACACCGGGGAGCTGTTTTTT
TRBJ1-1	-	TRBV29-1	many	CSVEEGVTSNTEAFF	TGCAGCGTTGAAGAGGGGGTCACTTCGAACACTGAAGCTTTCTTT
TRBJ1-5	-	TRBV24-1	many	CATSDVGHQPQHF	TGTGCCACCAGTGATGTCGGTCATCAGCCCCAGCATTTT
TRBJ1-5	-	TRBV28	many	CASSLSRYEVQPQHF	TGTGCCAGCAGTTTGAGCCGGTATGAGGTTCAGCCCCAGCATTTT
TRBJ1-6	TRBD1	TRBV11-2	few	CASSLARGLYSPLHF	TGTGCCAGCAGCTTAGCCAGGGGGCTGTATTCACCCCTCCACTTT